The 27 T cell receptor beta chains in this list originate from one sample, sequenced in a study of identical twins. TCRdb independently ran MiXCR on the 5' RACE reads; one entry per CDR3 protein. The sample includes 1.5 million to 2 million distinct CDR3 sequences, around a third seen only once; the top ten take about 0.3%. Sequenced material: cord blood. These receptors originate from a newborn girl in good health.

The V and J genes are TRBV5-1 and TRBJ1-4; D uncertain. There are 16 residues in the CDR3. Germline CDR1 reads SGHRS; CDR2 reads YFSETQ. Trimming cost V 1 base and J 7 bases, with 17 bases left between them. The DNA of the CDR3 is TGCGCCAGCAGCTTGAGTTCCCTCCGGGGAAGTGAAAAACTGTTTTTT. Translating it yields CASSLSSLRGSEKLFF.

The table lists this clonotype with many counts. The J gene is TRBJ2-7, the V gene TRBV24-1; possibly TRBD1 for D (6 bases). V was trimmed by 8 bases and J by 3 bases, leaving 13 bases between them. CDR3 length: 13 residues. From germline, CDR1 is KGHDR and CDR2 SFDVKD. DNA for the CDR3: TGTGCCACCAACCGGACAGCCAGCTACGAGCAGTACTTC. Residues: CATNRTASYEQYF.

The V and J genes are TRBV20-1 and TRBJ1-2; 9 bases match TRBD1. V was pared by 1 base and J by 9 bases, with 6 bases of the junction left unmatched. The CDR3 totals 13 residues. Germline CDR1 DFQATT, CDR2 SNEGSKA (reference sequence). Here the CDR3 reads CSARAGTGNRYTF. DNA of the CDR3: TGCAGTGCTAGAGCCGGGACAGGGAATCGCTACACCTTC.

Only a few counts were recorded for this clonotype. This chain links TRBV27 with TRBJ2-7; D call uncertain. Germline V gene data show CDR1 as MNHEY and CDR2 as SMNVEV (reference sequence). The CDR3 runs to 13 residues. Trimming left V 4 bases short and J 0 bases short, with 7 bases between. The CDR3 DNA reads TGTGCCAGCAGTTCACCACGCTCCTACGAGCAGTACTTC. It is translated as CASSSPRSYEQYF.

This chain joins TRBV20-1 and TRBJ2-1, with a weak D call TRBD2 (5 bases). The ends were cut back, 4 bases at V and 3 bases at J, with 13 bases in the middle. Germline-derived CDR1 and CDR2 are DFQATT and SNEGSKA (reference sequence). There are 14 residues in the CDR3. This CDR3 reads CSANRRGSYNEQFF. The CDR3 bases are TGCAGTGCTAATCGACGGGGTAGCTACAATGAGCAGTTCTTC.

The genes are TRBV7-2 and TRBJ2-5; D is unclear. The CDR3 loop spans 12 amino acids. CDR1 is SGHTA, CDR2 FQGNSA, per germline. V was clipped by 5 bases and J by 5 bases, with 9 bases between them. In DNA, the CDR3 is TGTGCCAGCAGCACCTCGTGGGAGACCCAGTACTTC. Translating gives CASSTSWETQYF.

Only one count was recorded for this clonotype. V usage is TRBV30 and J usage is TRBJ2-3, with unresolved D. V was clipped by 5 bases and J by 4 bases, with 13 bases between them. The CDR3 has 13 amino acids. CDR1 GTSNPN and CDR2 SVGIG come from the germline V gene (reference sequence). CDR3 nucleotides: TGTGCCTGGGATCTTGGGATGGCAGATACGCAGTATTTT. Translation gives CAWDLGMADTQYF.

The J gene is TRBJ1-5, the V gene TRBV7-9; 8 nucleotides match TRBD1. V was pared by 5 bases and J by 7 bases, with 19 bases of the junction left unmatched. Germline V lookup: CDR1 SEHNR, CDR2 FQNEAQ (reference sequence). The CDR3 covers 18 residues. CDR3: CASSPGTLQGAREQPQHF. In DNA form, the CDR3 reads TGTGCCAGCAGCCCCGGAACACTTCAGGGGGCCAGGGAACAGCCCCAGCATTTT.

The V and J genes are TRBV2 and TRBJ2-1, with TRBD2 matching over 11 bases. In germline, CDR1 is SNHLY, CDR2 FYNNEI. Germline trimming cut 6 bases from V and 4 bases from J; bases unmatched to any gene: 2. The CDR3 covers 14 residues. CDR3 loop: CASRGLAEYNEQFF. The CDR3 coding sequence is TGTGCCAGCAGGGGACTAGCGGAGTACAATGAGCAGTTCTTC.

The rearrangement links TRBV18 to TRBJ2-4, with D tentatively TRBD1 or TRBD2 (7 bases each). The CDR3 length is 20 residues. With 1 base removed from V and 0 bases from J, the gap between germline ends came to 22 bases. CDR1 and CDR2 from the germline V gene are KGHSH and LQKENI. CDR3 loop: CASSPRQGGLADLAKNIQYF. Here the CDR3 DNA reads TGTGCCAGCTCACCACGGCAGGGGGGTCTAGCGGACCTAGCCAAAAACATTCAGTACTTC.

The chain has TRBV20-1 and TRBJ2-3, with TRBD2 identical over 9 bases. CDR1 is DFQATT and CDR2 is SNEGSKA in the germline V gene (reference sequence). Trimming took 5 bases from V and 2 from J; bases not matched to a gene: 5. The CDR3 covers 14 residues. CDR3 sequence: CSAQREAHTDTQYF. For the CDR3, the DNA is TGCAGTGCTCAGCGGGAGGCCCACACAGATACGCAGTATTTT.

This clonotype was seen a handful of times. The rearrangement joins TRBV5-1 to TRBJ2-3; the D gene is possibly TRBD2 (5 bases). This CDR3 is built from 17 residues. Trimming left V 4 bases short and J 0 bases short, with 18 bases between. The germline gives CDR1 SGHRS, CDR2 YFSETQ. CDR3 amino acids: CASSLYRTVTSTDTQYF. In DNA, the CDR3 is TGCGCCAGCAGCCTGTACCGGACTGTCACTAGCACAGATACGCAGTATTTT.

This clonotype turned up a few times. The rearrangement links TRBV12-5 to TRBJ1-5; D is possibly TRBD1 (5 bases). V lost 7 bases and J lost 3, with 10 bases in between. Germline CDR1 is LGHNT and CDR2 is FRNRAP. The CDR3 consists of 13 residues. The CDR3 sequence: CASAGADNQPQHF. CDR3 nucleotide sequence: TGTGCTAGTGCCGGGGCGGACAATCAGCCCCAGCATTTT.

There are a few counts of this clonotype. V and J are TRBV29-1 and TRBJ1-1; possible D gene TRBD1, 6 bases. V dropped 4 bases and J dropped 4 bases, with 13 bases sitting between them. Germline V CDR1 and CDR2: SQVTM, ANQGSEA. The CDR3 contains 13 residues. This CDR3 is CSVANREATEAFF. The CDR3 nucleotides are TGCAGCGTTGCTAACAGGGAGGCCACTGAAGCTTTCTTT.

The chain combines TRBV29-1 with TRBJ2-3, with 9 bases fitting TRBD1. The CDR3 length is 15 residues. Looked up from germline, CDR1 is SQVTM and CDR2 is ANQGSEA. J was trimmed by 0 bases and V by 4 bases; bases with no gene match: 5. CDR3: CSVATDRGSTDTQYF. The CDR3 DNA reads TGCAGCGTTGCCACGGACAGGGGTAGCACAGATACGCAGTATTTT.

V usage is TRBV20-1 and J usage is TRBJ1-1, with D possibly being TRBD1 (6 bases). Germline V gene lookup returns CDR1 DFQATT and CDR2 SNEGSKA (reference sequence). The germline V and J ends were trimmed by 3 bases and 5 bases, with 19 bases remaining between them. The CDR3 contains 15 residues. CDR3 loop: CSARALRGLRTEAFF. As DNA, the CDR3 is TGCAGTGCTAGGGCCTTACGGGGGCTGAGGACTGAAGCTTTCTTT.

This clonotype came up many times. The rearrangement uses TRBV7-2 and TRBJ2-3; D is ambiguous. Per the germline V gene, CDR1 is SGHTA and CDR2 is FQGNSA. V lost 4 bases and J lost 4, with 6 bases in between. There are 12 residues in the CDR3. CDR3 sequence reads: CASSSLADTQYF. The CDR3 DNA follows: TGTGCCAGCAGCTCCCTTGCAGATACGCAGTATTTT.

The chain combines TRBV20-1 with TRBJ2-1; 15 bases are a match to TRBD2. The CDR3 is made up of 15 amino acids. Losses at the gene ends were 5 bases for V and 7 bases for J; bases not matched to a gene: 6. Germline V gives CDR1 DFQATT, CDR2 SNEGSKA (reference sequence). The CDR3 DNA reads TGCAGTGCTCCCTGGACTAGCGGGAGGGTAAATGAGCAGTTCTTC. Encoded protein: CSAPWTSGRVNEQFF.

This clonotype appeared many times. The CDR3 is CSAPDRLNYGYTF. The CDR3, as DNA: TGCAGTGCCCCGGACAGGCTTAACTATGGCTACACCTTC. This chain uses TRBV20-1 with TRBJ1-2, with 7 nucleotides matching TRBD1. CDR1 is DFQATT, CDR2 SNEGSKA, per germline (reference sequence). This CDR3 has 13 amino acids. V was clipped by 6 bases and J by 1 base; unmatched bases: 5.

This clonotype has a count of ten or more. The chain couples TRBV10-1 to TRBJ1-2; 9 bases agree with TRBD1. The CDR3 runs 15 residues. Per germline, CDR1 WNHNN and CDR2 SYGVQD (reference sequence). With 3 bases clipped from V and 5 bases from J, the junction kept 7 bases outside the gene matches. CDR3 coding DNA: TGCGCCAGCAGTGAAGGACCGGGACAGGGATATGGCTACACCTTC. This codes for CASSEGPGQGYGYTF.

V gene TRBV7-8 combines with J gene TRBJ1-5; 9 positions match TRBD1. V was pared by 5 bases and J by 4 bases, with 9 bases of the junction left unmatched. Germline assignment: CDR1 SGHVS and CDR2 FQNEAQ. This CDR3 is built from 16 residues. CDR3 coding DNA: TGTGCCAGCAGCCCGAAATGGGACAGGGCGAATCAGCCCCAGCATTTT. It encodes CASSPKWDRANQPQHF. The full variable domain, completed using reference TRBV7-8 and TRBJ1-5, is GAGVSQSPRYKVAKRGQDVALRCDPISGHVSLFWYQQALGQGPEFLTYFQNEAQLDKSGLPSDRFFAERPEGSVSTLKIQRTQQEDSAVYLCASSPKWDRANQPQHFGDGTRLSIL.

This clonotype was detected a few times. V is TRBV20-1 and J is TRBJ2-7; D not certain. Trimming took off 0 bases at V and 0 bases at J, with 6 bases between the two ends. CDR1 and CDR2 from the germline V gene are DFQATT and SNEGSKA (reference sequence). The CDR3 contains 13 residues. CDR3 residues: CSARDITSYEQYF. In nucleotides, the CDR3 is TGCAGTGCTAGAGATATCACCTCCTACGAGCAGTACTTC.

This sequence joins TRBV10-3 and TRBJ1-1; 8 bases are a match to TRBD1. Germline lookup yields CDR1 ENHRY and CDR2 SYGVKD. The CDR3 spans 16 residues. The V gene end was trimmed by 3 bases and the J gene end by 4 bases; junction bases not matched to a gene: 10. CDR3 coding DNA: TGTGCCATCAGTGACCCAGGGGGCAGGGTAGGCACTGAAGCTTTCTTT. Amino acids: CAISDPGGRVGTEAFF.

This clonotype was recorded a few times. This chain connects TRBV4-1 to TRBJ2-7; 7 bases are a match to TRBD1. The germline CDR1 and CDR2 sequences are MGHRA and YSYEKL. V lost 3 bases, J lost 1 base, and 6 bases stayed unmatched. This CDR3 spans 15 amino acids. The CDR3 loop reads CASSQTRDRSYEQYF. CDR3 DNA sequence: TGCGCCAGCAGCCAGACCCGGGACAGATCCTACGAGCAGTACTTC.

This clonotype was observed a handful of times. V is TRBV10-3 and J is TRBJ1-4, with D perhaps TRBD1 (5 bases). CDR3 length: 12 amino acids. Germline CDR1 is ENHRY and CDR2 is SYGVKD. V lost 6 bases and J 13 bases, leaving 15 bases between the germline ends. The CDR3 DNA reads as TGTGCCATCAGCCCGGGGCAGGGTCTACTGTTTTTT. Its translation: CAISPGQGLLFF.

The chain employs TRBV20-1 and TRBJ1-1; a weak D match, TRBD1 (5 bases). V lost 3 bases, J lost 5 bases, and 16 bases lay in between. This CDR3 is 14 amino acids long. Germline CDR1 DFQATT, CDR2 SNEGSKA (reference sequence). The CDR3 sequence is CSARRSGTRTEAFF. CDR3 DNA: TGCAGTGCTAGGAGATCAGGGACTAGGACTGAAGCTTTCTTT.

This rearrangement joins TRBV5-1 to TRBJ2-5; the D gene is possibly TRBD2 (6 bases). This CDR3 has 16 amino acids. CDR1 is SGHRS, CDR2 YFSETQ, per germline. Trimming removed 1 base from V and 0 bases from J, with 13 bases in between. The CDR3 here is CASSLTSSAHQETQYF. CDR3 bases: TGCGCCAGCAGCTTGACTAGCTCCGCGCACCAAGAGACCCAGTACTTC.